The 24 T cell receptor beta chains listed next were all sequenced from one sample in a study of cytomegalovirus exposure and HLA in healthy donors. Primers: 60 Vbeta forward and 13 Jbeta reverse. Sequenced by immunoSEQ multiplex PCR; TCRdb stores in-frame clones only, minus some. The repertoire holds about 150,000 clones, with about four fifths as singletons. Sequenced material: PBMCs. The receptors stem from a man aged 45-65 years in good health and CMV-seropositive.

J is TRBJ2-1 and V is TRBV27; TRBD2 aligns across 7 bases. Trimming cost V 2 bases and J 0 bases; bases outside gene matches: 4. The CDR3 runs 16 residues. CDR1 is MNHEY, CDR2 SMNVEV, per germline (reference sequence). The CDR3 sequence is CASSLGRGSSYNEQFF. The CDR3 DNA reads TGTGCCAGCAGTTTAGGGAGGGGAAGCTCCTACAATGAGCAGTTCTTC.

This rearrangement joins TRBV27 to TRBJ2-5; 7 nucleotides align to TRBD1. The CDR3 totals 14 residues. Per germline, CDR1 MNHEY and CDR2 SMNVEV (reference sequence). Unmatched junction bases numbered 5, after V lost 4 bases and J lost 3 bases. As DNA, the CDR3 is TGTGCCAGCAGTTATAACAGGGGTAAAGAGACCCAGTACTTC. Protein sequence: CASSYNRGKETQYF.

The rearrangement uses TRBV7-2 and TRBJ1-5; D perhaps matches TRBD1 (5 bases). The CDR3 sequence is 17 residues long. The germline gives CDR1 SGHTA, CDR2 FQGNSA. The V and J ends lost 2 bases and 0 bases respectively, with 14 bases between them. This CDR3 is CASSLISDSYSNQPQHF. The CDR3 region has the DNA TGTGCCAGCAGCTTAATAAGCGACAGTTATAGCAATCAGCCCCAGCATTTT.

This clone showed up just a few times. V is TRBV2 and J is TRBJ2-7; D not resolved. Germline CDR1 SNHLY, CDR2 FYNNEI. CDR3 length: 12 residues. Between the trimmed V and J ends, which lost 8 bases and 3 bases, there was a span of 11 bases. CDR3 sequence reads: CASDLDGYEQYF. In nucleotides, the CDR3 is TGTGCCAGCGACTTGGATGGCTACGAGCAGTACTTC.

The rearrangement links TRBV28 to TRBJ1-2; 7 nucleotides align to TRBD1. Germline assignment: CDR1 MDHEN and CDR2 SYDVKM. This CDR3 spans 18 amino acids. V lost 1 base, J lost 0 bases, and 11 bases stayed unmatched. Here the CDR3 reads CASSLYQQGRGTNYGYTF. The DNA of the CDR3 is TGTGCCAGCAGTTTATATCAGCAGGGCAGGGGGACTAACTATGGCTACACCTTC.

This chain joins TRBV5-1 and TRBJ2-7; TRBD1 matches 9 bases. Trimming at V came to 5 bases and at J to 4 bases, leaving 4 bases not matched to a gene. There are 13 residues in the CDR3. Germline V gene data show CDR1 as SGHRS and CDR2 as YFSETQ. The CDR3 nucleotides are TGCGCCAGCAGGTACGGGACAGGGTACGAGCAGTACTTC. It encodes CASRYGTGYEQYF.

CDR3 coding DNA: TGTGCCATCAGTGCGCCCGGGACAGCCAACACTGAAGCTTTCTTT. Translation: CAISAPGTANTEAFF. This chain uses TRBV10-3 with TRBJ1-1; 7 nucleotides match TRBD1. Unmatched junction bases numbered 7, after V lost 4 bases and J lost 2 bases. From germline, CDR1 is ENHRY and CDR2 SYGVKD. CDR3 length: 15 residues.

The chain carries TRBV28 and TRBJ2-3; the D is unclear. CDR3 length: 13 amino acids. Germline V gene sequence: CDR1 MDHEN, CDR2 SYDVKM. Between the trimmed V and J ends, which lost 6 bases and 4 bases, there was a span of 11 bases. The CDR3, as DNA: TGTGCCAGCAGAGTCCGCGCGGCAGATACGCAGTATTTT. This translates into CASRVRAADTQYF.

Here the CDR3 DNA reads TGCGCCAGCAGTGAGTCCCGTCGCACAGATACGCAGTATTTT. Translated: CASSESRRTDTQYF. V is TRBV10-2 and J is TRBJ2-3; D uncertain. CDR3 length equals 14 residues. Trimming shortened V by 0 bases and J by 1 base, and 5 bases separated the two germline ends. The V gene's germline CDR1 is WSHSY and CDR2 SAAADI.

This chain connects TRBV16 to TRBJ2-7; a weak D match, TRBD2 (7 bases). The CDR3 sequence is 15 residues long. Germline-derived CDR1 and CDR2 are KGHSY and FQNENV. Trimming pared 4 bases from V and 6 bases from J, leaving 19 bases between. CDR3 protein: CASSLTGRGAGEQYF. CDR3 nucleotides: TGTGCCAGCAGCCTTACTGGGAGGGGGGCCGGCGAGCAGTACTTC. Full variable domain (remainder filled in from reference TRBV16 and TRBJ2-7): GEEVAQTPKHLVRGEGQKAKLYCAPIKGHSYVFWYQQVLKNEFKFLISFQNENVFDETGMPKERFSAKCLPNSPCSLEIQATKLEDSAVYFCASSLTGRGAGEQYFGPGTRLTVT.

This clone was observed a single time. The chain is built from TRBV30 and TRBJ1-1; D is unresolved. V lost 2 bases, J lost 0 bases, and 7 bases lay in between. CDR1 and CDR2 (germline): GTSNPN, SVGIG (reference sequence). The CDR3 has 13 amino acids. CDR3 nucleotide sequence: TGTGCCTGGAGTCCCAGTTTGAACACTGAAGCTTTCTTT. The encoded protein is CAWSPSLNTEAFF.

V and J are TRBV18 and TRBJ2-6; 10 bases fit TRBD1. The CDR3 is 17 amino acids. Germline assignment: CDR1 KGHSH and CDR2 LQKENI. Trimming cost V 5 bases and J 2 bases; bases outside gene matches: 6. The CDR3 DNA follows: TGTGCCAGCTCATCGGGACAGGGGAGCACTGGGGCCAACGTCCTGACTTTC. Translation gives CASSSGQGSTGANVLTF.

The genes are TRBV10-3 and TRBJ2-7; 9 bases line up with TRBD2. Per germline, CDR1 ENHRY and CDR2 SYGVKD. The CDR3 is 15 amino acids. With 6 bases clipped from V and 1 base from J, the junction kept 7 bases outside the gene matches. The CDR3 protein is CAIRAGTSPSYEQYF. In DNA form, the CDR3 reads TGTGCCATCAGAGCCGGGACTAGCCCTTCCTACGAGCAGTACTTC.

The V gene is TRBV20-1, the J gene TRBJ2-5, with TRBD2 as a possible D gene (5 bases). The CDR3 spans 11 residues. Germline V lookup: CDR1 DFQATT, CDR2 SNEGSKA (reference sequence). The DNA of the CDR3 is TGCAGCTTAGAACGGGGAGAGACCCAGTACTTC. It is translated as CSLERGETQYF.

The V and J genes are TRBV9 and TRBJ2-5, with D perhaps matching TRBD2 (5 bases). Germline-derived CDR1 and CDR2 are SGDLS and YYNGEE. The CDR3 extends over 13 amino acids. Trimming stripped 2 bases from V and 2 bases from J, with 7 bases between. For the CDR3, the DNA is TGTGCCAGCAGCGTTAGACTACAAGAGACCCAGTACTTC. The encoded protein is CASSVRLQETQYF.

Here the CDR3 DNA reads TGTGCCCCGGGGTCCTCTGGAAACACCATATATTTT. This translates into CAPGSSGNTIYF. The V and J genes are TRBV7-9 and TRBJ1-3, with D unresolved. V lost 11 bases to trimming and J lost 0 bases, with 8 bases between them. Germline V gene data show CDR1 as SEHNR and CDR2 as FQNEAQ (reference sequence). CDR3 length: 12 amino acids.

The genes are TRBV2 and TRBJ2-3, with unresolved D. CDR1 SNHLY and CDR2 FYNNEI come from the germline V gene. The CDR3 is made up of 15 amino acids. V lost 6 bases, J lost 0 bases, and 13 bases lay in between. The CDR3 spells CASRVAPTSTDTQYF. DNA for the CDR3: TGTGCCAGCAGGGTTGCGCCTACTAGCACAGATACGCAGTATTTT.

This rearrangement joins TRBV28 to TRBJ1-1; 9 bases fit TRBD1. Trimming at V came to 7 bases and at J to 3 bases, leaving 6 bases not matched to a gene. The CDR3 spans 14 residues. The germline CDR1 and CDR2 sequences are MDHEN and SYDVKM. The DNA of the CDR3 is TGTGCCAGCACCACGGGACAGGGCTACACTGAAGCTTTCTTT. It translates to CASTTGQGYTEAFF.

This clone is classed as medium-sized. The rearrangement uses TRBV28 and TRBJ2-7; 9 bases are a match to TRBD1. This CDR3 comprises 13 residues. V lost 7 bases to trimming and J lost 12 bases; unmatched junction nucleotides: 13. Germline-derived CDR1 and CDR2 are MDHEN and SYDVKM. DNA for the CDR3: TGTGCCAGCATGCTAATCCCGGGACAGGGTATGTACTTC. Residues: CASMLIPGQGMYF.

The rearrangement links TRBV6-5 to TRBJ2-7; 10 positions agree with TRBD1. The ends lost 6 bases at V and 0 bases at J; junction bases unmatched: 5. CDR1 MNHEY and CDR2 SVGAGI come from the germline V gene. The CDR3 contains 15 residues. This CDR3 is CASRAGTGVSYEQYF. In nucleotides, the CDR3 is TGTGCCAGCAGGGCTGGGACAGGGGTCTCCTACGAGCAGTACTTC.

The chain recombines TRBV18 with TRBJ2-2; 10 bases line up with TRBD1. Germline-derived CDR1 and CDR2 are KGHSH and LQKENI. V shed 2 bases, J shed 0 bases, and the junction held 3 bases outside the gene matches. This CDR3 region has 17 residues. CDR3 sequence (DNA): TGTGCCAGCTCACCAAGGGACAGGGGTTCGAACACCGGGGAGCTGTTTTTT. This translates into CASSPRDRGSNTGELFF.

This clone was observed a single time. This CDR3 is CASSPMGQQETQYF. CDR3 nucleotide sequence: TGTGCCAGCTCACCTATGGGACAGCAAGAGACCCAGTACTTC. The chain links TRBV18 to TRBJ2-5, with 7 nucleotides matching TRBD1. V lost 3 bases, J lost 2 bases, and 3 bases stayed unmatched. This CDR3 comprises 14 residues. CDR1 KGHSH and CDR2 LQKENI come from the germline V gene. The full variable domain, with the rest looked up from reference TRBV18 and TRBJ2-5, is NAGVMQNPRHLVRRRGQEARLRCSPMKGHSHVYWYRQLPEEGLKFMVYLQKENIIDESGMPKERFSAEFPKEGPSILRIQQVVRGDSAAYFCASSPMGQQETQYFGPGTRLLVL.

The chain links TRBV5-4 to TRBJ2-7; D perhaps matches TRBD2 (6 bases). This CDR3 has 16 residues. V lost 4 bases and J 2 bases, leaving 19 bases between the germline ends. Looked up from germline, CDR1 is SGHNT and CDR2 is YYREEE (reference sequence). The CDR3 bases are TGTGCCAGCAGCAAAGGGCGGGAAGCTCCACCCTACGAGCAGTACTTC. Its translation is CASSKGREAPPYEQYF. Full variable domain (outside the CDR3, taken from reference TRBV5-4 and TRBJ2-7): ETGVTQSPTHLIKTRGQQVTLRCSSQSGHNTVSWYQQALGQGPQFIFQYYREEENGRGNFPPRFSGLQFPNYSSELNVNALELDDSALYLCASSKGREAPPYEQYFGPGTRLTVT.

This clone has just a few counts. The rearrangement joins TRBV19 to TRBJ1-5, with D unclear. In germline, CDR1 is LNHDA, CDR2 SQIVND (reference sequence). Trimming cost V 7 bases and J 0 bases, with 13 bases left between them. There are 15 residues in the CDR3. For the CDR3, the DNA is TGTGCCAGTACTAGTGTTCCATATAGCAATCAGCCCCAGCATTTT. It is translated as CASTSVPYSNQPQHF.